The rows below give T cell receptor beta chains drawn from one sample of a study of T-cell reconstitution after alpha-beta-depleted transplantation in children. From the PCR reads, TCRdb called clonotypes with MiXCR, one entry per CDR3 protein. The sample lists 600,000 to 700,000 distinct CDR3 sequences; roughly 17% were seen once. The specimen was PBMCs from the stem cell graft donor, collected from the stem cell graft. Source of these receptors: a human donor who donated a stem cell graft to a child with acute myeloid leukemia. The CDR3 runs from the conserved cysteine through the conserved F or W. D genes are given only for firm matches. Clone size is shown for a subset of rows, as once, few, many or a class of expanded clone.

TRBV7-2	TRBD1	TRBJ2-1	many	TGTGCCAGCAGCTTATATGGGACAGGGGGCAATGAGCAGTTCTTC	CASSLYGTGGNEQFF
TRBV12-3/TRBV12-4	TRBD2	TRBJ2-5	few	TGTGCCTCCAGGTGGAGCGGGGGGGGGTACCAAGAGACCCAGTACTTC	CASRWSGGGYQETQYF
TRBV20-1	TRBD1	TRBJ1-1	-	TGCAGTGCTTCTAGACAGGGCAGAGTCACTGAAGCTTTCTTT	CSASRQGRVTEAFF
TRBV5-6	TRBD1	TRBJ2-1	once	TGTGCCAGCAGCTTCCGGGACAGGGTGGATGATGAGCAGTTCTTC	CASSFRDRVDDEQFF
TRBV20-1	TRBD1	TRBJ1-2	many	TGCAGTGCTAGAGATCAGGGACAGGGCTATGGCTACACCTTC	CSARDQGQGYGYTF
TRBV20-1	TRBD1	TRBJ2-7	few	TGCAGTGCTAGAGTAGGGACAGGGGCCTACGAGCAGTACTTC	CSARVGTGAYEQYF
TRBV4-1	-	TRBJ1-3	-	TGCGCCAGCAGCCGGGGGGACCGATCGGAAGGAAACACCATATATTTT	CASSRGDRSEGNTIYF
TRBV5-1	-	TRBJ1-2	many	TGCGCCAGCAGCTTCAGTGACCCCAACTATGGCTACACCTTC	CASSFSDPNYGYTF
TRBV5-1	-	TRBJ2-7	-	TGCGCCAGCAGGGACGGAGGTTACTACGAGCAGTACTTC	CASRDGGYYEQYF
TRBV11-2	-	TRBJ1-5	few	TGTGCCAGCAGTCTCAATACCGGGACCGGGAGATACAATCAGCCCCAGCATTTT	CASSLNTGTGRYNQPQHF
TRBV7-8	-	TRBJ2-2	few	TGTGCCAGCAGCCTCCAAGGGAGGCGAGCCGGGGAGCTGTTTTTT	CASSLQGRRAGELFF
TRBV5-1	-	TRBJ2-2	few	TGCGCCAGCAGAAATGATGGGAAAAACACCGGGGAGCTGTTTTTT	CASRNDGKNTGELFF
TRBV29-1	-	TRBJ1-1	many	TGCAGCGTTGAAGCGGCAGGGGAAGCTTTCTTT	CSVEAAGEAFF
TRBV20-1	TRBD2	TRBJ2-1	-	TGCAGTGCCTCGGGACTAGCATTCGATGAGCAGTTCTTC	CSASGLAFDEQFF
TRBV27	TRBD1	TRBJ2-3	-	TGTGCCAGCAGTATACACAGGGGGACCGACACAGATACGCAGTATTTT	CASSIHRGTDTDTQYF
TRBV20-1	TRBD2	TRBJ2-3	many	TGCAGTGCTAGAGATTTAAATGCGGGAGCAGATACGCAGTATTTT	CSARDLNAGADTQYF
TRBV5-1	-	TRBJ2-3	-	TGCGCCAGCAGCCCGCCGACTAGCACAGATACGCAGTATTTT	CASSPPTSTDTQYF
TRBV20-1	TRBD2	TRBJ2-3	few	TGCAGTGAGAGGACTAGCGGGGGGGCCGAAACGCAGTATTTT	CSERTSGGAETQYF
TRBV6-5	-	TRBJ2-7	many	TGTGCCAGCAGTTACAAGGGCAGTACCTACGAGCAGTACTTC	CASSYKGSTYEQYF
TRBV20-1	-	TRBJ1-1	many	TGCAGTGCTAACACAGAGAACACTGAAGCTTTCTTT	CSANTENTEAFF
TRBV20-1	-	TRBJ2-1	few	TGCAGTGCTAGAGATTTGGGGGGCCTTACTTTCTACAATGAGCAGTTCTTC	CSARDLGGLTFYNEQFF
TRBV20-1	TRBD1	TRBJ2-7	many	TGCAGTGCCCGGACGGGACAGGGGGCCTACGAGCAGTACTTC	CSARTGQGAYEQYF
TRBV29-1	TRBD2	TRBJ2-3	many	TGCAGCGTTGACCGGCGGGGGGGTTACTACACACCAGATACGCAGTATTTT	CSVDRRGGYYTPDTQYF
TRBV30	-	TRBJ1-2	-	TGTGCCTGGAGTGTGGGGGCCAACGGCTACACCTTC	CAWSVGANGYTF
TRBV7-8	-	TRBJ2-3	-	TGTGCCAGCAGTCAAGTGGGACCCAACACAGATACGCAGTATTTT	CASSQVGPNTDTQYF
TRBV7-9	-	TRBJ2-1	few	TGTGCCAGCAGCAGCACAGAATTTGAGCAGTTCTTC	CASSSTEFEQFF
TRBV6-5	TRBD2	TRBJ2-1	many	TGTGCCAGCAGTTCCGCGGGACTAGCGTCCTACAATGAGCAGTTCTTC	CASSSAGLASYNEQFF
TRBV12-3/TRBV12-4	-	TRBJ2-5	-	TGTGCCAGCAGTTTAATAGGGATGGAGACCCAGTACTTC	CASSLIGMETQYF
TRBV7-2	-	TRBJ1-1	many	TGTGCCAGCAGCTTCACCCCCGACGGCACTGAAGCTTTCTTT	CASSFTPDGTEAFF
TRBV5-1	-	TRBJ1-6	few	TGCGCCAGCAGCGCGAATCAGGATTCACCCCTCCACTTT	CASSANQDSPLHF
TRBV18	-	TRBJ2-7	-	TGTGCCAGCTCCCGCATGGAGGGGACCTACGAGCAGTACTTC	CASSRMEGTYEQYF
TRBV20-1	TRBD1	TRBJ2-1	many	TGCAGTGCTAGGAAACAGGGGGCTGGGCCCAATGAGCAGTTCTTC	CSARKQGAGPNEQFF
TRBV20-1	-	TRBJ1-2	many	TGCAGTGCTAGAGATGGGCGGTCCTCCTATGGCTACACCTTC	CSARDGRSSYGYTF
TRBV20-1	-	TRBJ1-1	many	TGCAGTGCTGCCCCGACAGCTCGGAGGGCTTTCTTT	CSAAPTARRAFF
TRBV20-1	TRBD2	TRBJ2-3	-	TGCAGTGCGCCCAGACCCCCTCTAGCGGGGGGCCTCTTCACAGATACGCAGTATTTT	CSAPRPPLAGGLFTDTQYF
TRBV7-7	-	TRBJ1-3	few	TGTGCCAGCAGCCCAGAGACCCTTCGGGACACCATATATTTT	CASSPETLRDTIYF
TRBV5-1	TRBD1	TRBJ2-5	-	TGCGCCAGCAGCAGCGGACAGGGCCAAGAGGCCCAGTACTTC	CASSSGQGQEAQYF
TRBV6-2/TRBV6-3	-	TRBJ2-1	-	TGTGCCAGCAGCAACCAGGGGGGGAATGAGCAGTTCTTC	CASSNQGGNEQFF
TRBV7-9	-	TRBJ1-3	few	TGTGCCAGCAGCCCGAGAGGGTACAGCTCTGGAAACACCATATATTTT	CASSPRGYSSGNTIYF
TRBV7-2	TRBD1	TRBJ2-1	many	TGTGCCAGCAGTTTAGTCACAGGGGATTACAATGAGCAGTTCTTC	CASSLVTGDYNEQFF
TRBV20-1	-	TRBJ1-6	many	TGCAGTGCAACACAGGGTGCGGAGTATAATTCACCCCTCCACTTT	CSATQGAEYNSPLHF
TRBV6-1	-	TRBJ2-7	few	TGTGCCAGCAGCTCAAACAGCTACTACGAGCAGTACTTC	CASSSNSYYEQYF
TRBV20-1	TRBD1	TRBJ2-7	few	TGCAGTGCTCATGACAGGGCCTACGAGCAGTACTTC	CSAHDRAYEQYF
TRBV5-1	TRBD1	TRBJ2-3	-	TGCGCCAGCAGCTTGACGTCAGGGGGATATACGCAGTATTTT	CASSLTSGGYTQYF
TRBV7-2	-	TRBJ1-5	few	TGTGCCAGCAGCTTCAAAGGGGGGGAAAGTCAGCCCCAGCATTTT	CASSFKGGESQPQHF
TRBV5-6	TRBD1	TRBJ2-5	many	TGTGCCAGCAGATTGACAGGGGGCGAGACCCAGTACTTC	CASRLTGGETQYF
TRBV5-6	TRBD2	TRBJ2-1	many	TGTGCCAGCAGCCCTATAGCGGGGGGTTCAAGCTCCTACAATGAGCAGTTCTTC	CASSPIAGGSSSYNEQFF
TRBV7-2	TRBD1	TRBJ1-2	-	TGTGCCAGCAGCTTGTCCCGGGACAGGGCAAATGGCTACACCTTC	CASSLSRDRANGYTF
TRBV10-3	-	TRBJ1-2	many	TGTGCCATCAGTGACAGTCCCCCTAACTATGGCTACACCTTC	CAISDSPPNYGYTF
TRBV5-1	TRBD1	TRBJ1-1	few	TGCGCCAGCAGGCCTAACAGGGGGCACACTGAAGCTTTCTTT	CASRPNRGHTEAFF
TRBV29-1	-	TRBJ2-7	many	TGCAGCGTTGCAGGTTCAGACTCTGAGCAGTACTTC	CSVAGSDSEQYF
TRBV7-9	TRBD2	TRBJ2-1	-	TGTGCCAGCAGCTTAGGGACTAGGCAGGGCAATGAGCAGTTCTTC	CASSLGTRQGNEQFF
TRBV5-1	TRBD1	TRBJ1-4	few	TGCGCCAGCAGCCCTACCGGGACAGGGAATGAAAAACTGTTTTTT	CASSPTGTGNEKLFF
TRBV6-1	-	TRBJ1-1	few	TGTGCCAGCAGTGAAGCGCCCGGAGGGTCGGGGGCTTTCTTT	CASSEAPGGSGAFF
TRBV24-1	-	TRBJ1-5	many	TGTGCCACCAGCGGTGGAGGTCAGCCCCAGCATTTT	CATSGGGQPQHF
TRBV29-1	TRBD2	TRBJ2-7	many	TGCAGCGTGGGACTAAGTCCCTACGAGCAGTACTTC	CSVGLSPYEQYF
TRBV29-1	TRBD1	TRBJ1-1	many	TGCAGCGTTGACGATCGCGGCAGGGGGCATACTGAAGCTTTCTTT	CSVDDRGRGHTEAFF
TRBV7-2	-	TRBJ2-3	-	TGTGCCAGCAGCTTAGTCTCGCAGGGCGCTTATCCGCAGTATTTT	CASSLVSQGAYPQYF
TRBV7-2	-	TRBJ1-1	-	TGTGCCAGCAGCCCCCAGCTAACTGAAGCTTTCTTT	CASSPQLTEAFF
TRBV12-3/TRBV12-4	-	TRBJ1-5	few	TGTGCCAGCAGTTTAGACGGGAGGCGGAGGTCTAATCAGCCCCAGCATTTT	CASSLDGRRRSNQPQHF